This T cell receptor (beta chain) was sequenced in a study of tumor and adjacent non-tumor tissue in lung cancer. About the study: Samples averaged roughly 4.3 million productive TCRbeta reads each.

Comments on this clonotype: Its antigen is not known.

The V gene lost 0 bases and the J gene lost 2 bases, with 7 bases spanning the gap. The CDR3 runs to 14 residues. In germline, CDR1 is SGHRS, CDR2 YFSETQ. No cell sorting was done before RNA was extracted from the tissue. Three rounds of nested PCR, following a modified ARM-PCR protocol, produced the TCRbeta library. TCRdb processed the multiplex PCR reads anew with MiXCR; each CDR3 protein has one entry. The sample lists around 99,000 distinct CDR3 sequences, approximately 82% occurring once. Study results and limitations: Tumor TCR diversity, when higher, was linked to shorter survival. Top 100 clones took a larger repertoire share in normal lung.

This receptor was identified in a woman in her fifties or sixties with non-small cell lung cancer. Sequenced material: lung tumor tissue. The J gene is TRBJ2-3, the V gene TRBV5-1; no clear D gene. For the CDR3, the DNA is TGCGCCAGCAGCTTGGCCGCGACCACAGATACGCAGTATTTT. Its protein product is CASSLAATTDTQYF.